The 31 T cell receptor beta chains in this list originate from one sample, sequenced in a study of control samples from healthy donors and cancer patients. Generated by immunoSEQ multiplex PCR, the TCRdb table keeps only in-frame clones and is missing some. The sample has some 130,000 clones; about 93% are singletons. The specimen was PBMCs. The receptors shown here come from a man aged 45-60 years with head and neck cancer.

In the case of this clone: The junction shows a germline mismatch at one end, possibly a read error. The chain carries TRBV28 and TRBJ1-3; possible D gene TRBD1, 5 bases. The length of the CDR3 is 16 residues. Germline V gives CDR1 MDHEN, CDR2 SYDVKM. CDR3 sequence: CASSIWGDASGNTIYF. The CDR3 DNA reads as TGTGCCAGCAGTATATGGGGGGACGCCTCTGGAAACACCATATATTTT.

The rearrangement links TRBV5-4 to TRBJ1-2; TRBD1 agrees at 12 bases. Germline V CDR1 and CDR2: SGHNT, YYREEE (reference sequence). Trimming removed 4 bases from V and 3 bases from J; junction bases left unmatched: 13. The CDR3 runs to 18 residues. The CDR3 region is CASSRPGQGAKGDYGYTF. The DNA for the CDR3 is TGTGCCAGCAGCCGGCCGGGACAGGGGGCAAAGGGGGACTATGGCTACACCTTC. Using reference TRBV5-4 and TRBJ1-2 for the parts outside the CDR3, the full variable domain is ETGVTQSPTHLIKTRGQQVTLRCSSQSGHNTVSWYQQALGQGPQFIFQYYREEENGRGNFPPRFSGLQFPNYSSELNVNALELDDSALYLCASSRPGQGAKGDYGYTFGSGTRLTVV.

The chain is built from TRBV7-2 and TRBJ2-3, with 11 bases lining up with TRBD2. The germline V gene has CDR1 SGHTA and CDR2 FQGNSA. With 6 bases clipped from V and 0 bases from J, the junction kept 11 bases outside the gene matches. This CDR3 has 18 residues. CDR3 DNA sequence: TGTGCCAGCAGTGGTGGTAGCGGGGGGGTCTTCAGCACAGATACGCAGTATTTT. It specifies CASSGGSGGVFSTDTQYF.

V usage is TRBV6-1 and J usage is TRBJ1-3, with a weak D call TRBD1 (6 bases). The CDR3 extends over 18 amino acids. Germline V lookup: CDR1 MNHNS, CDR2 SASEGT. Trimming took off 2 bases at V and 0 bases at J, with 17 bases between the two ends. CDR3 amino acids: CASSESPGGRLSGNTIYF. CDR3 coding DNA: TGTGCCAGCAGTGAATCCCCGGGGGGGCGGCTCTCTGGAAACACCATATATTTT.

V usage is TRBV9 and J usage is TRBJ2-5, with TRBD2 matching 11 bases. J gave up 4 bases and V 3 bases, and 5 bases lay outside the gene matches. The germline V gene has CDR1 SGDLS and CDR2 YYNGEE. This CDR3 has 15 residues. CDR3 bases: TGTGCCAGCAGCGCACTAGCGGGGGTTAGAGAGACCCAGTACTTC. Residues: CASSALAGVRETQYF.

J is TRBJ1-1 and V is TRBV6-2 or TRBV6-3; D gene ambiguous. The ends were cut back, 2 bases at V and 3 bases at J, with 25 bases in the middle. The CDR3 runs 19 residues. The germline V gene has CDR1 MNHEY and CDR2 SVGEGT. CDR3 residues: CASSYKTDWSGYGDTEAFF. CDR3 DNA sequence: TGTGCCAGCAGTTACAAGACTGATTGGTCCGGATACGGGGACACTGAAGCTTTCTTT.

This chain connects TRBV10-3 to TRBJ2-7; D not resolved. The CDR3 is made up of 14 amino acids. Trimming took off 7 bases at V and 0 bases at J, with 13 bases between the two ends. The V gene's germline CDR1 is ENHRY and CDR2 SYGVKD. DNA of the CDR3: TGTGCCATCAACGACATCGTTTACTCCTACGAGCAGTACTTC. Translation gives CAINDIVYSYEQYF.

This clone was seen more than once but under ten times. The chain carries TRBV5-1 and TRBJ1-2; the match to TRBD1 covers 8 bases. The V gene end was trimmed by 3 bases and the J gene end by 7 bases; junction bases not matched to a gene: 8. Germline V gene lookup returns CDR1 SGHRS and CDR2 YFSETQ. The CDR3 runs to 14 residues. As DNA, the CDR3 is TGCGCCAGCAGCTCGTCCCGGGACAGGTTTGGCTACACCTTC. Translated: CASSSSRDRFGYTF.

This clone showed up just once. The chain links TRBV6-2 or TRBV6-3 to TRBJ1-5; D unclear. V was shortened by 5 bases and J by 1 base, with 9 bases between the two germline ends. The CDR3 extends over 14 amino acids. Germline lookup yields CDR1 MNHEY and CDR2 SVGEGT. For the CDR3, the DNA is TGTGCCAGCAGTCCCAACGGAAGCAATCAGCCCCAGCATTTT. Its protein product is CASSPNGSNQPQHF.

The V gene is TRBV6-5, the J gene TRBJ2-7; no clear D gene. CDR1 and CDR2 from the germline V gene are MNHEY and SVGAGI. The CDR3 extends over 12 amino acids. V lost 6 bases to trimming and J lost 6 bases, with 12 bases between them. The CDR3 reads CASREIFGEQYF. In DNA form, the CDR3 reads TGTGCCAGCAGGGAGATTTTTGGCGAGCAGTACTTC.

As for this clone: The junction differs from germline at one of its ends, possibly a read error. Other DNA variants within this sample encode the same CDR3. The genes are TRBV7-8 and TRBJ1-3; D might be TRBD1 (6 bases). This CDR3 has 16 residues. Germline loops: CDR1 SGHVS, CDR2 FQNEAQ. CDR3 sequence: CASSLVGGHSGNTIYF. CDR3 bases: TGTGCCAGCAGCTTAGTCGGGGGCCACTCTGGAAATACCATATATTTT.

The CDR3 here is CASRAAGLGNTIYF. CDR3 coding DNA: TGTGCCAGCAGGGCAGCGGGCCTTGGAAACACCATATATTTT. The chain links TRBV5-5 to TRBJ1-3; D call uncertain. CDR1 SGHKS and CDR2 YYEKEE come from the germline V gene (reference sequence). This CDR3 region has 14 residues. The germline V and J ends were trimmed by 5 bases and 3 bases, with 12 bases remaining between them.

The CDR3, as DNA: TGTGCCAGCAGAGCCCCCCCCCGGGGGTGGGACACTGAAGCTTTCTTT. Translating it yields CASRAPPRGWDTEAFF. This chain joins TRBV2 and TRBJ1-1; the D gene is possibly TRBD1 (5 bases). V dropped 6 bases and J dropped 3 bases, with 20 bases sitting between them. The CDR3 runs to 16 residues. Germline V lookup: CDR1 SNHLY, CDR2 FYNNEI.

J is TRBJ2-7 and V is TRBV7-2; a weak D match, TRBD1 (5 bases). V was trimmed by 0 bases and J by 5 bases, leaving 8 bases between them. The germline gives CDR1 SGHTA, CDR2 FQGNSA. The CDR3 has 13 amino acids. CDR3 sequence (DNA): TGTGCCAGCAGCTTAGCGGCAGGGAACGAGCAGTACTTC. Translation: CASSLAAGNEQYF.

This chain connects TRBV6-1 to TRBJ1-1, with a weak D call TRBD1 (6 bases). The CDR3 has 16 residues. Germline values: CDR1 MNHNS, CDR2 SASEGT. Trimming stripped 3 bases from V and 0 bases from J, with 14 bases between. Here the CDR3 reads CASSDLGARVNTEAFF. DNA for the CDR3: TGTGCCAGCAGTGATTTGGGGGCGAGGGTGAACACTGAAGCTTTCTTT.

The chain couples TRBV5-8 to TRBJ2-3; 11 bases fit TRBD2. Per germline, CDR1 SGHTS and CDR2 YDEGEE. V lost 3 bases and J lost 3; bases outside the gene matches: 3. The CDR3 is made up of 15 amino acids. Here the CDR3 DNA reads TGTGCCAGCAGCTCCTGGACTAGCGGGACAGATACGCAGTATTTT. Protein: CASSSWTSGTDTQYF. Based on the CDR3 plus reference TRBV5-8 and TRBJ2-3, the full variable domain is EAGVTQSPTHLIKTRGQQATLRCSPISGHTSVYWYQQALGLGLQFLLWYDEGEERNRGNFPPRFSGRQFPNYSSELNVNALELEDSALYLCASSSWTSGTDTQYFGPGTRLTVL.

This chain connects TRBV5-1 to TRBJ1-5; D unclear. CDR1 and CDR2 from the germline V gene are SGHRS and YFSETQ. The CDR3 is 13 residues long. Trimming pared 5 bases from V and 0 bases from J, leaving 6 bases between. The CDR3 loop is CASRRDSNQPQHF. The CDR3 nucleotides are TGCGCCAGCAGGCGGGATAGCAATCAGCCCCAGCATTTT.

This chain links TRBV6-2 or TRBV6-3 with TRBJ1-5; D is perhaps TRBD1 (5 bases). CDR1 is MNHEY, CDR2 SVGEGT, per germline. This CDR3 is 17 amino acids long. V was shortened by 2 bases and J by 1 base, with 15 bases between the two germline ends. The CDR3 is CASSYLTPRASNQPQHF. The CDR3 coding sequence is TGTGCCAGCAGTTACCTCACCCCCAGGGCGAGCAATCAGCCCCAGCATTTT.

This chain connects TRBV5-1 to TRBJ1-6; D not certain. This CDR3 contains 15 residues. The germline CDR1 and CDR2 sequences are SGHRS and YFSETQ. V lost 2 bases, J lost 7 bases, and 13 bases lay in between. The CDR3 coding sequence is TGCGCCAGCAGCTTATCCCTGGCTAGAAATTCACCCCTCCACTTT. Protein sequence: CASSLSLARNSPLHF.

The chain recombines TRBV7-3 with TRBJ2-3; 11 positions match TRBD2. Germline V gene sequence: CDR1 SGHTA, CDR2 FQGTGA. The trim removed 3 bases at V and 5 bases at J, leaving 4 bases unmatched. The CDR3 sequence is 15 residues long. For the CDR3, the DNA is TGTGCCAGCAGCTTTAGCGGGGGGGCCGTAGATACGCAGTATTTT. Translating gives CASSFSGGAVDTQYF.

The chain carries TRBV29-1 and TRBJ2-1, with D unresolved. Germline CDR1 is SQVTM and CDR2 is ANQGSEA. CDR3 length: 12 residues. V lost 7 bases to trimming and J lost 0 bases, with 7 bases between them. The CDR3 sequence: CSARSSYNEQFF. The CDR3 nucleotides are TGCAGCGCCCGTAGCTCCTACAATGAGCAGTTCTTC.

V and J are TRBV30 and TRBJ1-6; 7 bases line up with TRBD1. In germline, CDR1 is GTSNPN, CDR2 SVGIG (reference sequence). The J segment lost 7 bases and the V segment lost 5 bases, leaving 5 bases of the junction unmatched. This CDR3 has 13 amino acids. This CDR3 reads CAWAGTANSPLHF. The DNA of the CDR3 is TGTGCCTGGGCCGGGACAGCGAATTCACCCCTCCACTTT.

This clone has a single count. The V and J genes are TRBV5-5 and TRBJ2-5, with a weak D call TRBD1 (6 bases). Between the trimmed V and J ends, which lost 5 bases and 1 base, there was a span of 15 bases. Germline CDR1 SGHKS, CDR2 YYEKEE (reference sequence). This CDR3 region has 15 residues. CDR3 nucleotides: TGTGCCAGCAGAGGGGGACCGACAAGCCAAGAGACCCAGTACTTC. Translation: CASRGGPTSQETQYF.

This chain connects TRBV28 to TRBJ1-3, with no clear D. Trimming took 10 bases from V and 9 from J, leaving 19 bases between them. The CDR3 runs to 13 residues. The germline V gene has CDR1 MDHEN and CDR2 SYDVKM. The CDR3 sequence is CAIPVAVGVTIYF. The CDR3 DNA sequence: TGTGCCATCCCTGTAGCCGTTGGCGTCACCATATATTTT.

The chain joins TRBV10-3 to TRBJ1-2; 7 nucleotides agree with TRBD1. The V segment lost 8 bases and the J segment 7 bases; nucleotides outside the gene matches: 13. The V gene's germline CDR1 is ENHRY and CDR2 SYGVKD. The CDR3 contains 14 residues. The CDR3 DNA follows: TGTGCCATCTGGGACGGACCAGACAGGGCTGGCTACACCTTC. Translating it yields CAIWDGPDRAGYTF.

The V and J genes are TRBV12-5 and TRBJ1-2; possible D gene TRBD1, 6 bases. Trimming cost V 4 bases and J 6 bases, with 15 bases left between them. Germline V gene data show CDR1 as LGHNT and CDR2 as FRNRAP. The CDR3 has 14 residues. Here the CDR3 reads CASGWLGGTNGYTF. Written as DNA, the CDR3 is TGTGCTAGTGGTTGGCTCGGGGGGACAAATGGCTACACCTTC.

In nucleotides, the CDR3 is TGTGCCATCACCGCTAGCGGGGTTACTAACACCGGGGAGCTGTTTTTT. Translating it yields CAITASGVTNTGELFF. This chain connects TRBV10-3 to TRBJ2-2; 9 bases align to TRBD2. This CDR3 comprises 16 residues. Germline CDR1 reads ENHRY; CDR2 reads SYGVKD. With V trimmed by 7 bases and J by 2 bases, 8 bases remained unmatched.

This chain links TRBV7-8 with TRBJ2-2; 11 bases agree with TRBD2. Germline loops: CDR1 SGHVS, CDR2 FQNEAQ. J was trimmed by 8 bases and V by 6 bases; bases with no gene match: 14. The CDR3 length is 17 residues. CDR3 in amino acids: CASSRRLGTSGLGELFF. The CDR3 DNA reads as TGTGCCAGCAGTAGGCGTCTAGGGACTAGCGGCCTTGGGGAGCTGTTTTTT.

V is TRBV19 and J is TRBJ1-5, with 10 bases aligning to TRBD1. The V gene's germline CDR1 is LNHDA and CDR2 SQIVND (reference sequence). This CDR3 is built from 15 residues. The trim removed 3 bases at V and 5 bases at J, leaving 4 bases unmatched. CDR3 nucleotides: TGTGCCAGTAGTATCGGGACAGGGGCTTATCAGCCCCAGCATTTT. As protein: CASSIGTGAYQPQHF.

This chain uses TRBV20-1 with TRBJ2-2, with D perhaps matching TRBD2 (6 bases). Germline assignment: CDR1 DFQATT and CDR2 SNEGSKA (reference sequence). This CDR3 region has 15 residues. The V end lost 3 bases, the J end lost 7 bases, and 18 bases lay between the germline ends. CDR3 nucleotides: TGCAGTGCTAGTCGGGCGGGGCCGTTGGTCGGGGAGCTGTTTTTT. Amino acids: CSASRAGPLVGELFF.

The V gene is TRBV2, the J gene TRBJ1-5; 7 positions match TRBD1. The CDR3 runs 14 residues. The junction had 8 bases not matched to a gene; V was cut back by 6 bases and J by 6 bases. Germline-derived CDR1 and CDR2 are SNHLY and FYNNEI. The CDR3 sequence: CASSANRGGQPQHF. The CDR3 DNA follows: TGTGCCAGCAGCGCGAACAGGGGAGGTCAGCCCCAGCATTTT. The variable domain in full, completed from reference TRBV2 and TRBJ1-5, reads EPEVTQTPSHQVTQMGQEVILRCVPISNHLYFYWYRQILGQKVEFLVSFYNNEISEKSEIFDDQFSVERPDGSNFTLKIRSTKLEDSAMYFCASSANRGGQPQHFGDGTRLSIL.